This TCR beta chain derives from a study of cytomegalovirus exposure and HLA in healthy donors. This clone was seen just once. With 60 Vbeta and 13 Jbeta primers, the PCR was carried out. Some clones are missing from TCRdb's copy, which holds only in-frame ones; the method was immunoSEQ multiplex PCR. The table has 20,000 to 30,000 clones, about four fifths seen once; the top ten hold 3.5% to 5.5%. This CDR3 has 13 residues. CDR1 is SEHNR, CDR2 FQNEAQ, per germline (reference sequence). The sequenced sample consisted of PBMCs. This chain links TRBV7-9 with TRBJ2-5; a possible D gene is TRBD1 (6 bases). The tail of the sequence fits TRBJ2-7 better, so the J call may be wrong. This clonotype originated in a male donor in good health and CMV-seronegative. The CDR3 spells CASSLNRVDEQYF. CDR3 sequence (DNA): TGTGCCAGCAGCTTAAACAGGGTTGACGAGCAGTACTTC.